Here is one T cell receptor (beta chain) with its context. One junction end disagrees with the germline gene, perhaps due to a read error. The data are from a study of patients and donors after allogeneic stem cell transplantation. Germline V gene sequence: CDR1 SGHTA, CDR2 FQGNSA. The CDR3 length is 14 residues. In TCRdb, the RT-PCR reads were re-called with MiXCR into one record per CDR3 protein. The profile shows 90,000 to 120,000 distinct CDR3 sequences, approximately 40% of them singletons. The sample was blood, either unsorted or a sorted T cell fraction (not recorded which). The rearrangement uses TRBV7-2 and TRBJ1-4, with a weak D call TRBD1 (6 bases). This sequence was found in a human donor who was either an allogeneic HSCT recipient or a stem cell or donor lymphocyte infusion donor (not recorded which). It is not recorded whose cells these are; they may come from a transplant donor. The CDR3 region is CAGSLGGGGEKLFF. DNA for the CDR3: TGTGCCGGCAGCTTGGGGGGCGGCGGTGAAAAACTGTTTTTT.